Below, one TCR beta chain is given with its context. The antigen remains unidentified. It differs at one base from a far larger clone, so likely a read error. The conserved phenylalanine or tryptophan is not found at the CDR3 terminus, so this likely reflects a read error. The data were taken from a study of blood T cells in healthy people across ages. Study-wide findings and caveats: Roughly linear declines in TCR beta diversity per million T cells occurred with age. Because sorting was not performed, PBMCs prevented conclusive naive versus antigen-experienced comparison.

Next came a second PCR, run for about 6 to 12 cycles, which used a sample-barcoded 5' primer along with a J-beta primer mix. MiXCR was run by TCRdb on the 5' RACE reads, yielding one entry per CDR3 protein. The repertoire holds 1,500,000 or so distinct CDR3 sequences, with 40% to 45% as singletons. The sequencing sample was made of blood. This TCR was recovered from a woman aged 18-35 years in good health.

Here the CDR3 reads CASSLGQPQHL. Here the CDR3 DNA reads TGTGCCAGCAGTTTAGGTCAGCCCCAGCATCTT. The chain employs TRBV12-3 or TRBV12-4 and TRBJ1-5; unclear D gene. V was cut by 1 base and J by 6 bases, with 1 base left in between. CDR3 length equals 11 residues.